Listed here are 15 T cell receptor beta chains from one sample, sequenced in a study of neurological immune-mediated disorders. MiXCR, run by TCRdb on the 5' RACE reads, gives a single entry per CDR3 protein. The sample includes 70,000 to 95,000 distinct CDR3 sequences, approximately 17% of them seen just once. The sequenced sample consisted of PBMCs. The source is a woman aged 40 to 55 in good health.

This clonotype has ten or more counts. CDR3 sequence: CASSQTSGGAVTDTQYF. Written as DNA, the CDR3 is TGCGCCAGCAGCCAAACTAGCGGGGGGGCCGTCACAGATACGCAGTATTTT. The rearrangement links TRBV4-3 to TRBJ2-3, with 13 bases lining up with TRBD2. V lost 2 bases and J lost 2; bases outside the gene matches: 4. Looked up from germline, CDR1 is LGHNA and CDR2 is YSLEER. The CDR3 extends over 17 amino acids.

This clonotype was recorded at least ten times. The chain couples TRBV7-2 to TRBJ1-4; D might be TRBD1 (5 bases). This CDR3 is built from 15 residues. In germline, CDR1 is SGHTA, CDR2 FQGNSA. Trimming removed 2 bases from V and 9 bases from J, with 16 bases in between. The chain's CDR3 is CASSLTGAGSQKLFF. In DNA form, the CDR3 reads TGTGCCAGCAGCTTAACAGGCGCCGGCAGTCAAAAACTGTTTTTT.

This clonotype was counted at least ten times. The rearrangement joins TRBV10-3 to TRBJ2-7; 7 nucleotides agree with TRBD2. The CDR3 contains 13 residues. Germline trimming cut 0 bases from V and 9 bases from J; bases unmatched to any gene: 5. Germline CDR1 and CDR2: ENHRY and SYGVKD. In DNA, the CDR3 is TGTGCCATCAGTGAGTCGGAGGGAGGGCGGCAGTACGTC. Translated, it gives CAISESEGGRQYV.

Worth noting for this clonotype: This may come from a read error, since a much larger clone is one base off. The J gene is TRBJ2-5, the V gene TRBV29-1; tentative D call: TRBD1 (5 bases). CDR1 and CDR2 (germline): SQVTM, ANQGSEA. Trimming took 4 bases from V and 5 from J, leaving 11 bases between them. This CDR3 is 12 amino acids long. This chain's CDR3 is CSVVARGETQYF. The CDR3 bases are TGCAGCGTTGTAGCTAGGGGTGAGACCCAGTACTTC.

This clonotype was observed a handful of times. The chain combines TRBV7-3 with TRBJ2-1; 8 nucleotides match TRBD1. CDR1 and CDR2 from the germline V gene are SGHTA and FQGTGA. The CDR3 sequence is 15 residues long. V lost 2 bases to trimming and J lost 1 base; unmatched junction nucleotides: 1. The CDR3 loop reads CASSLRQGSYNEQFF. The CDR3 DNA reads TGTGCCAGCAGCTTACGACAGGGGTCCTACAATGAGCAGTTCTTC.

This clonotype was counted at least ten times. The V and J genes are TRBV12-3 or TRBV12-4 and TRBJ1-2, with 8 bases identical to TRBD1. The CDR3 totals 15 residues. V gave up 4 bases and J gave up 4 bases; unmatched junction bases: 8. The CDR3 region is CASSSSTGVGYGYTF. CDR3 nucleotides: TGTGCCAGCAGTTCCTCGACAGGGGTCGGCTATGGCTACACCTTC.

V usage is TRBV5-1 and J usage is TRBJ2-7; D gene uncertain. The CDR3 sequence is 12 residues long. The V end was cut by 4 bases, the J end by 2 bases, with 7 bases between. Germline V lookup: CDR1 SGHRS, CDR2 YFSETQ. CDR3 in DNA: TGCGCCAGCAGCCAGACCACCTACGAGCAGTACTTC. Translated: CASSQTTYEQYF.

The chain joins TRBV2 to TRBJ2-5; D gene ambiguous. Germline V lookup: CDR1 SNHLY, CDR2 FYNNEI. The ends were cut back, 3 bases at V and 3 bases at J, with 11 bases in the middle. The CDR3 length is 14 residues. The DNA of the CDR3 is TGTGCCAGCAGTGACTCGGTCAGAAAAGAGACCCAGTACTTC. Its translation is CASSDSVRKETQYF.

Notes on this clonotype: An end of the junction differs from the germline gene, which may be a read error. The V gene is TRBV12-3 or TRBV12-4, the J gene TRBJ2-1; 12 bases match TRBD2. The CDR3 totals 14 residues. The CDR3 DNA is TGTGCCAGCCGCCGGACTAGCGGGGTTAATGACCAGTTCTTC. Its protein is CASRRTSGVNDQFF.

This clonotype was recorded many times. The CDR3 spells CSARDPGTGLLAYEQYF. CDR3 DNA: TGCAGTGCTAGAGACCCAGGGACAGGGCTACTCGCCTACGAGCAGTACTTC. The chain joins TRBV20-1 to TRBJ2-7, with 9 bases aligning to TRBD1. The CDR3 is 17 amino acids. Germline V gene lookup returns CDR1 DFQATT and CDR2 SNEGSKA (reference sequence). With V trimmed by 0 bases and J by 2 bases, 11 bases remained unmatched.

The table lists this clonotype with many counts. Here the CDR3 DNA reads TGCGCCAGCAGCCGGGGGTTGGGGGTGAACACCGGGGAGCTGTTTTTT. Residues: CASSRGLGVNTGELFF. The chain employs TRBV4-3 and TRBJ2-2; TRBD1 or TRBD2 may be the D gene (5 bases each). Trimming cost V 4 bases and J 1 base, with 13 bases left between them. CDR3 size: 16 residues. Per germline, CDR1 LGHNA and CDR2 YSLEER.

This clonotype came up many times. The J gene is TRBJ2-3, the V gene TRBV10-3, with D possibly being TRBD2 (6 bases). The CDR3 consists of 15 residues. V dropped 1 base and J dropped 5 bases, with 13 bases sitting between them. The germline CDR1 and CDR2 sequences are ENHRY and SYGVKD. This chain's CDR3 is CAISELGGYQDTQYF. CDR3 DNA sequence: TGTGCCATCAGTGAGTTGGGAGGATACCAAGATACGCAGTATTTT.

This clonotype was observed at least ten times. The CDR3 bases are TGTGCCAGCAGCCGGACTAGCGGGGGGGCCGGTGAGCAGTACTTC. It codes for CASSRTSGGAGEQYF. The chain couples TRBV7-2 to TRBJ2-7; TRBD2 agrees at 15 bases. The V gene's germline CDR1 is SGHTA and CDR2 FQGNSA. There are 15 residues in the CDR3. J gave up 7 bases and V 5 bases, and 6 bases lay outside the gene matches.

This clonotype showed up just a few times. This chain joins TRBV12-3 or TRBV12-4 and TRBJ1-2; D is ambiguous. The CDR3 runs 14 residues. Trimming took 6 bases from V and 0 from J, leaving 11 bases between them. In DNA form, the CDR3 reads TGTGCCAGCAGACGCGGGCCGTCTAACTATGGCTACACCTTC. Translating it yields CASRRGPSNYGYTF.

There are many counts of this clonotype. The gene calls are TRBV5-5 and TRBJ2-7, with D possibly matching TRBD1 (6 bases). The CDR3 sequence is 16 residues long. Germline values: CDR1 SGHKS, CDR2 YYEKEE (reference sequence). Trimming cost V 0 bases and J 2 bases, with 15 bases left between them. The CDR3, as DNA: TGTGCCAGCAGCTTGGGGGGGCGGACAGCTACCTACGAGCAGTACTTC. The encoded protein is CASSLGGRTATYEQYF.